This TCR beta chain was sequenced in a study of T cell responses to AZD1222 COVID-19 vaccine. Findings and limits, study-wide: In a largely white British group with more females than males, clonal diversity was possibly underestimated. Dominant CD4 TCR responses targeted spike regions 160-218 and 743-854. Every sample of the repertoires postdated the peak T cell response. Only a handful of AZD1222 recipients, several in all, had baseline seropositivity.

For this clone: Antigen unknown.

The CDR3 is 16 amino acids. Germline trimming cut 2 bases from V and 2 bases from J; bases unmatched to any gene: 2. Germline CDR1 reads LGHDT; CDR2 reads YNNKEL (reference sequence). Libraries were prepared by immunoSEQ multiplex PCR; TCRdb keeps only in-frame clonotypes and omits some of them. The table has fewer than 200,000 clones, 80% to 95% seen once. The input for sequencing was peripheral blood, taken on day 0 of AZD1222 vaccination. The chain is built from TRBV3-1 (or the pseudogene TRBV3-2) and TRBJ2-1; 11 bases map to TRBD2. This sequence originates from an adult in good health. For the CDR3, the DNA is TGTGCCAGCAGCCAACCGACTAGCGGGGCCTACAATGAGCAGTTCTTC. This gives the protein CASSQPTSGAYNEQFF.